These 4 T cell receptor beta chains share one sample of origin, sequenced in a study of post-analysis software for immune sequencing data. Study results and limitations: Compared with controls, patients had more of roughly 5 TRBV segments, including TRBV5-6, TRBV5-1 and TRBV20-1.

Their antigens remain unidentified. Unique molecular identifiers were carried by the TCR beta cDNA libraries. TCRdb reanalysed the PCR reads using MiXCR and keeps one entry per CDR3 protein. The table lists about 540,000 distinct CDR3 sequences, 34% of them singletons. Sequencing was performed on blood. These receptors all come from a girl between 2 and 17 years old with multiple sclerosis.

As concerns this clonotype: Compared with germline, one end of the junction differs, possibly owing to a read error. The rearrangement uses TRBV10-3 and TRBJ2-6; TRBD1 or TRBD2 may be the D gene (5 bases each). The length of the CDR3 is 13 residues. Per germline, CDR1 ENHRY and CDR2 SYGVKD. CDR3 loop: CAIRDSGANLLTF. The CDR3 DNA reads as TGTGCCATCAGGGACTCTGGGGCCAACCTCCTGACTTTC.

In DNA form, the CDR3 reads TGCGCCAGCAGCTCCCGGACAGGGTTACCCTACGAGCAGTACTTC. Translation: CASSSRTGLPYEQYF. The rearrangement joins TRBV5-1 to TRBJ2-7; 8 bases are shared with TRBD1. Germline trimming cut 3 bases from V and 2 bases from J; bases unmatched to any gene: 7. Per germline, CDR1 SGHRS and CDR2 YFSETQ. The CDR3 consists of 15 residues.

The V gene is TRBV28, the J gene TRBJ1-5; TRBD1 matches 7 bases. The V gene end was trimmed by 6 bases and the J gene end by 5 bases; junction bases not matched to a gene: 16. The germline gives CDR1 MDHEN, CDR2 SYDVKM. This CDR3 spans 17 amino acids. This CDR3 reads CASSPRGDRAKDQPQHF. The CDR3 region has the DNA TGTGCCAGCAGCCCTCGGGGTGACAGGGCAAAGGATCAGCCCCAGCATTTT.

The V and J genes are TRBV7-9 and TRBJ1-6; D is undetermined. This CDR3 is 14 amino acids long. Trimming cost V 5 bases and J 9 bases, with 14 bases left between them. Per germline, CDR1 SEHNR and CDR2 FQNEAQ (reference sequence). The CDR3 DNA reads TGTGCCAGCAGCGGCGCTAGAGGATTTTCACCCCTCCACTTT. As protein: CASSGARGFSPLHF.